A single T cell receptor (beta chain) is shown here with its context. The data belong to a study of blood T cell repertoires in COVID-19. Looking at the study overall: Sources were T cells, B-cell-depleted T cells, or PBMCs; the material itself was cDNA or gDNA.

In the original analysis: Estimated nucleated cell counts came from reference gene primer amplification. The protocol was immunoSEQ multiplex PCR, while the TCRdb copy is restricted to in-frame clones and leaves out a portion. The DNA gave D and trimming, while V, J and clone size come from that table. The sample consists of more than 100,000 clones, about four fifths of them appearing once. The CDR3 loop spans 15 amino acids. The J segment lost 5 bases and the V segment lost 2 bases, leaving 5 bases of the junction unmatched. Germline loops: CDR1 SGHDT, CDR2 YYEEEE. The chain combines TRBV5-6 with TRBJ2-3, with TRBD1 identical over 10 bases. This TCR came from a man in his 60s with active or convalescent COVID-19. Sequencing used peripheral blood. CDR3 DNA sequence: TGTGCCAGCAGCTTCGGGACAGGGGTGGGAGATACGCAGTATTTT. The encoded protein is CASSFGTGVGDTQYF.